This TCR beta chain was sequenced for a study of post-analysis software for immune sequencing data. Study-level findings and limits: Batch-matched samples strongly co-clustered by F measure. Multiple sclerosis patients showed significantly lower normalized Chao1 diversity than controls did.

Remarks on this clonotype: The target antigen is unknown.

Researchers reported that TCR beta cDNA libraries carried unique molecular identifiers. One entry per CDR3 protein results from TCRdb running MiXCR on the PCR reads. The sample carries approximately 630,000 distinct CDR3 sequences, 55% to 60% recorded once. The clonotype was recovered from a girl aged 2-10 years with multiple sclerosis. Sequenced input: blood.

DNA of the CDR3: TGCAGTGCTTGGACAGCCGGGCTAACTGGGTATGGCTACACCTTC. Residues: CSAWTAGLTGYGYTF. The chain uses TRBV20-1 and TRBJ1-2; perhaps TRBD1 as D (6 bases). This CDR3 comprises 15 residues. Germline V CDR1 and CDR2: DFQATT, SNEGSKA (reference sequence). V lost 5 bases and J 5 bases, leaving 21 bases between the germline ends.